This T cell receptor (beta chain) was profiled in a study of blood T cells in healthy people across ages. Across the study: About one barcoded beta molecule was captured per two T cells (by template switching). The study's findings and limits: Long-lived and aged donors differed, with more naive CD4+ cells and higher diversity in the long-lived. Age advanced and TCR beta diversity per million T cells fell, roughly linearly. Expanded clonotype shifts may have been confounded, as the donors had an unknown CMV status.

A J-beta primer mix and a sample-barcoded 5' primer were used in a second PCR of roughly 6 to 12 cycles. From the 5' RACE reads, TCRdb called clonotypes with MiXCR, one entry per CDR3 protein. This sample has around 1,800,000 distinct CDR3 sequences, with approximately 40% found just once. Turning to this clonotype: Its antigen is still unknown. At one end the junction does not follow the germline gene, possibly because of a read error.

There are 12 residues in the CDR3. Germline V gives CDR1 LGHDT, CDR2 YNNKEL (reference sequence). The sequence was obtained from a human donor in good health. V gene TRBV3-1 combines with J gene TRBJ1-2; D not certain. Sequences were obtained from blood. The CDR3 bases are TGTGCCAACAGCCGGGAGTTGTCTGGCTACACCTTC. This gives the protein CANSRELSGYTF.